The source of this T cell receptor beta chain is a study of shared clonotypes between healthy human individuals. Turning to the study itself: Two women and a few men aged 18 to 49 served as donors. Per-donor plates numbered three CD4 naive, three CD4 memory, two CD8 naive and one CD8 memory.

Germline values: CDR1 LNHNV, CDR2 YYDKDF (reference sequence). The CDR3 has 13 amino acids. V was clipped by 5 bases and J by 2 bases, with 10 bases between them. Everyone who donated was a Caucasian adult who lived in Nashville, Tennessee. A split of CD4+ cells into CD45RA+ naive and CD45RA-negative memory subsets was performed. Assay: immunoSEQ multiplex PCR; the TCRdb copy retains only in-frame clones and omits some. The table shows about a million clones, with under 80% occurring only once. The V gene is TRBV15, the J gene TRBJ2-7; D remains unclear. The sequenced sample consisted of memory CD4+ T cells sorted from blood. Indicated subset: CD45RA-negative fraction. The sequence was obtained from a man between 18 and 29 years old in good health. This CDR3 reads CATSLGRAYEQYF. CDR3 nucleotide sequence: TGTGCCACCAGCCTCGGACGCGCCTACGAGCAGTACTTC.